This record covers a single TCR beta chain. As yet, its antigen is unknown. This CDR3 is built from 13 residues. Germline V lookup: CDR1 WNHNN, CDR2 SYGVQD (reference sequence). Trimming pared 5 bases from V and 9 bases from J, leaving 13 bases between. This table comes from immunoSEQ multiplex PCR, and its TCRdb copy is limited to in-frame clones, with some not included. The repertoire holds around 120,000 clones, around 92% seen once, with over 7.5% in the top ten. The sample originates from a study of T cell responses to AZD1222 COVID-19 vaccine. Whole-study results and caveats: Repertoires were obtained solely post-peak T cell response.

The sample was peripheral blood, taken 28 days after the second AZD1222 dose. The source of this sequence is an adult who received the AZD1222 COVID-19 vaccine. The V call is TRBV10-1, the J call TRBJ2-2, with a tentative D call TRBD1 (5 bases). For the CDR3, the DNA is TGCGCCAGCAGTTATAAGGGGTTATGGGAGCTGTTTTTT. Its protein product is CASSYKGLWELFF.